This is a list of T cell receptor beta chains from one sample in a study of blood T cells in healthy people across ages. MiXCR was run by TCRdb on the 5' RACE reads, yielding one entry per CDR3 protein. Counted here are 650,000 to 1,000,000 distinct CDR3 sequences, about 42% occurring once; the ten biggest clones make up around 18%. The sequenced sample consisted of blood. Every receptor here comes from a man older than 75 in good health. CDR3s include the opening cysteine and the closing phenylalanine or tryptophan. D genes are given only for firm matches. The listing skips clone size in some rows; elsewhere it reads once, few, many or a size class.

D gene | J gene | clone size | V gene | CDR3 protein | CDR3 DNA
TRBD1 | TRBJ2-7 | - | TRBV4-1 | CASSRTLTGGVSYEQYF | TGCGCCAGCAGCCGGACCCTGACAGGGGGAGTTTCCTACGAGCAGTACTTC
TRBD2 | TRBJ2-7 | many | TRBV29-1 | CSVMTSGSGEQYF | TGCAGCGTCATGACTAGCGGGAGTGGCGAGCAGTACTTC
- | TRBJ2-1 | few | TRBV3-1 | CASSHDPTSYNEQFF | TGTGCCAGCAGCCACGACCCTACCTCCTACAATGAGCAGTTCTTC
- | TRBJ2-5 | many | TRBV29-1 | CSVEWEVQETQYF | TGCAGCGTTGAATGGGAGGTCCAAGAGACCCAGTACTTC
TRBD1 | TRBJ1-4 | few | TRBV4-2 | CASSPGQGGLSTNEKLFF | TGTGCCAGCAGCCCGGGACAGGGTGGATTGTCAACTAATGAAAAACTGTTTTTT
- | TRBJ2-3 | once | TRBV5-1 | CASSPSWGDDNTRYF | TGCGCCAGCAGCCCTTCCTGGGGGGATGACAATACGCGGTATTTT
TRBD1 | TRBJ1-2 | once | TRBV7-8 | CASSLGPTGGINYGYTF | TGTGCCAGCAGCTTAGGGCCGACAGGGGGCATTAACTATGGCTACACCTTC
TRBD2 | TRBJ2-1 | - | TRBV5-1 | CASSLSGTSNEQFF | TGCGCCAGCAGCCTAAGCGGGACTAGTAATGAGCAGTTCTTC
TRBD2 | TRBJ2-3 | - | TRBV10-3 | CAISDGTTSADTQYF | TGTGCCATCAGTGATGGCACCACTAGCGCAGATACGCAGTATTTT
TRBD2 | TRBJ2-1 | - | TRBV6-4 | CASSARPSGRDNEQFF | TGTGCCAGCAGTGCCCGACCTAGCGGGAGAGACAATGAGCAGTTCTTC
- | TRBJ2-7 | many | TRBV12-3/TRBV12-4 | CASSPGTFSYEQYF | TGTGCCAGCAGCCCCGGGACATTTTCCTACGAGCAGTACTTC
TRBD1 | TRBJ2-4 | - | TRBV29-1 | CSAVDRAKNIQYF | TGCAGCGCAGTGGACAGGGCCAAAAACATTCAGTACTTC
TRBD2 | TRBJ2-3 | few | TRBV20-1 | CSAIKREGTDTQYF | TGCAGTGCTATTAAGCGGGAGGGCACAGATACGCAGTATTTT
TRBD2 | TRBJ2-7 | few | TRBV10-3 | CAISEYSGRAVEQYF | TGTGCCATCAGTGAGTATAGCGGGAGGGCCGTCGAGCAGTACTTC
TRBD2 | TRBJ2-3 | - | TRBV10-3 | CAIGTSGYTDTQYF | TGTGCCATCGGGACTAGCGGTTACACAGATACGCAGTATTTT
TRBD2 | TRBJ2-5 | - | TRBV11-1 | CASSPQTPIAGEGETQYF | TGTGCCAGCAGCCCCCAAACCCCTATAGCGGGAGAGGGAGAGACCCAGTACTTC
- | TRBJ2-5 | few | TRBV3-1 | CASSRGVEETQYF | TGTGCCAGCAGCCGGGGTGTAGAAGAGACCCAGTACTTC
- | TRBJ1-2 | - | TRBV12-3/TRBV12-4 | CASSFEDYGYTF | TGTGCCAGCAGTTTCGAGGACTATGGCTACACCTTC
TRBD1 | TRBJ2-7 | - | TRBV10-3 | CAISAGQGSPHEQYF | TGTGCCATCAGTGCGGGACAGGGGTCCCCCCACGAGCAGTACTTC
- | TRBJ2-7 | - | TRBV20-1 | CSARSWGLRRSDSYEQYF | TGCAGTGCTAGGTCGTGGGGACTGAGGCGAAGTGATTCCTACGAGCAGTACTTC
TRBD1 | TRBJ2-4 | - | TRBV4-1 | CASSQDFEGAAKNIQYF | TGCGCCAGCAGCCAAGATTTCGAGGGGGCAGCCAAAAACATTCAGTACTTC